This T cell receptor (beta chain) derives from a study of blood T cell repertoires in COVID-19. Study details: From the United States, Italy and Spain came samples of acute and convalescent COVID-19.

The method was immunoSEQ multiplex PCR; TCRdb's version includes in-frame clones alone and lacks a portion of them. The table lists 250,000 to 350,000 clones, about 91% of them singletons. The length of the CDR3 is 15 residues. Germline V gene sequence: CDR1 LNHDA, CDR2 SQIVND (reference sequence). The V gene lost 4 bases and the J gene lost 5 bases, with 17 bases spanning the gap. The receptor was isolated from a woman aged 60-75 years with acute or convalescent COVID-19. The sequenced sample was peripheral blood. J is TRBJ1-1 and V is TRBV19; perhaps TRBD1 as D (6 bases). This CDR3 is CASSTSLARGTEAFF. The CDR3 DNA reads TGTGCCAGTAGTACCTCCTTGGCTAGGGGGACTGAAGCTTTCTTT.